The entry below gives a single T cell receptor (beta chain) sequence along with its context. The antigen is unknown. This sample stems from a study of identical twins. Template switching added a universal primer site; cDNA carried unique molecular identifiers. TCRdb reprocessed the 5' RACE reads with MiXCR, giving one entry per CDR3 protein. The sample has some 1,700,000 distinct CDR3 sequences, under 35% seen once; the top ten hold roughly 0.3%. V lost 0 bases, J lost 4 bases, and 9 bases stayed unmatched. CDR3 length: 18 amino acids. Germline CDR1 reads SGDLS; CDR2 reads YYNGEE. Study observations and caveats: Low generation probability was overrepresented in out-of-frame alpha sequences shared by twins.

Each donor (without exception) was a healthy Caucasian. The sequencing sample was made of cord blood. V gene TRBV9 combines with J gene TRBJ2-3; the match to TRBD2 covers 12 bases. The sequence was obtained from a newborn girl in good health. CDR3 sequence: CASSVGSLAGGLADTQYF. Written as DNA, the CDR3 is TGTGCCAGCAGCGTAGGGAGTCTAGCGGGGGGGCTCGCAGATACGCAGTATTTT.